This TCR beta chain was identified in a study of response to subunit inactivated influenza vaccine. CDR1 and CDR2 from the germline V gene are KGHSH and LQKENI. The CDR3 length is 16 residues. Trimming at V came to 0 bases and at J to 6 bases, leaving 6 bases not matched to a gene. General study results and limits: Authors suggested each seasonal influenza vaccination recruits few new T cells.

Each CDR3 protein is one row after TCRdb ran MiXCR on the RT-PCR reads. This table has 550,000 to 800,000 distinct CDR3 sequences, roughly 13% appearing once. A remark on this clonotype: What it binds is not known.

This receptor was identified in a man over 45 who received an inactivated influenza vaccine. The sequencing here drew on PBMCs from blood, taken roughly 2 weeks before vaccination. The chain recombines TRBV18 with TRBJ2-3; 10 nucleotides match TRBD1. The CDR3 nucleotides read TGTGCCAGCTCACCACCCGACAGGGGGCCCACGGATACGCAGTATTTT. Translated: CASSPPDRGPTDTQYF.